This T cell receptor (beta chain) was captured in a study of patients and donors after allogeneic stem cell transplantation. This clonotype was counted a few times. Deletions cut 4 bases from V and 3 bases from J, with 15 bases between. CDR1 and CDR2 (germline): ENHRY, SYGVKD. The CDR3 has 15 residues. One entry per CDR3 protein results from TCRdb running MiXCR on the RT-PCR reads. The sample lists 100,000 to 120,000 distinct CDR3 sequences; roughly 35% were seen once. The sequencing input was blood, either unsorted or a sorted T cell fraction (not recorded which). The chain couples TRBV10-3 to TRBJ1-1, with TRBD1 as a possible D gene (6 bases). This TCR derives from a human donor who was either an allogeneic HSCT recipient or a stem cell or donor lymphocyte infusion donor (not recorded which). It is not recorded whose cells these are; they may come from a transplant donor. This chain's CDR3 is CAISGAGGSYTEAFF. CDR3 in DNA: TGTGCCATCAGTGGGGCGGGGGGCTCCTACACTGAAGCTTTCTTT.